Sequencing of this TCR beta chain was carried out in a study of PD-L1 blockade in urothelial cancer (dated by TCRdb to about 2017). For the study in its entirety: All patients started therapy in about 2014 and received atezolizumab 1,200 mg intravenously every 3 weeks. About 90% of the roughly 29 patients were identified as males with urothelial cancer of bladder origin, and a prior smoking history was reported by 18 of 29 patients. Patients had an ECOG performance status of 0 or 1 and had received between 0 and 3 prior chemotherapy regimens. Blood samples were analyzed at 3 weeks after treatment start (second dose) and at 6 weeks after treatment start. Blood samples gave median yields of about 150,000 T cells and approximately 80,000 unique TCRs, along with a median clonality of around 0.08. An exploratory multi-omic analysis was conducted of the somatic, immune and clinical correlates of response to PD-L1 blockade with atezolizumab in urothelial cancer. Pretreatment tumor samples, along with matched peripheral blood serially collected before and after atezolizumab treatment, were subjected to TCR sequencing. Durable clinical benefit was defined as a progression-free survival longer than 6 months, and TCR features were additionally tested against progression-free survival and overall survival. Whole exome sequencing and RNA sequencing of pretreatment tumors were performed alongside TCR sequencing in the same patients. Nine patients reached durable clinical benefit, while 20 or so patients did not. Approximately 29 patients had pretreatment blood TCR-seq, approximately 24 had at least one posttreatment blood collection, and approximately 24 had tumor TCR-seq. General study outcomes and caveats: Patients with durable benefit showed greater expansion of tumor-associated TCR clones in peripheral blood 3 weeks after starting treatment (n ≈ 20, p = 0.022). Because the sample size was small (n of about 30) and many exploratory analyses were performed, the results are intended to be hypothesis-generating. Improved progression-free and overall survival was associated with having pretreatment peripheral blood TCR clonality below the median.

To estimate absolute template abundance from read counts, synthetic TCR analog templates were spiked into each PCR. Using the immunoSEQ assay, TCRbeta CDR3 regions were amplified from genomic DNA with bias-controlled V and J gene primers. Sequencing of rearranged TCRbeta segments was performed at approximately 20X coverage. Per the source publication's procedure: Clustering was used to correct sequencing errors, and CDR3s were annotated against IMGT so that V, D and J genes could be assigned. Downstream analyses used only productive TCRbeta rearrangements and left out out-of-frame or stop-codon sequences. To compute clonality, Shannon entropy was normalized by the log of the number of unique productive sequences and then subtracted from one. Clones differing between time points or between blood and tumor were identified using Fisher's exact test with Benjamini-Hochberg correction, with an adjusted p below 0.01 applied as the threshold. As stored in TCRdb, this immuneACCESS dataset retains in-frame rearrangements with V and J assigned. A fraction of the clones does not appear; measured against another copy, unresolved V genes explain less than half of the discrepancy, and the remainder lacks a known reason. The V and J calls and clone size come from that table; D and trimming were worked out from the DNA. This sample comprises tens of thousands of clones, roughly 85% of them detected only once. Over 12% of the sample goes to the ten largest clones.

In the germline V gene, CDR1 corresponds to SGHTA and CDR2 to FQGNSA. From its cysteine to its phenylalanine, the CDR3 spans 15 amino acids. The DNA shown is the 45-base CDR3, in frame from base 1. The junction shows trimming of 4 bases on V and 4 bases on J, and the gene matches do not reach 3 bases of it. About this clone itself: Which antigen it targets is not known. Base qualities are not provided; no much larger clone lies one nucleotide away.

Read against the paper, the sample's time point label means: pretreatment peripheral blood. The cohort comprised fewer than 35 patients with locally advanced or metastatic urothelial carcinoma treated at Memorial Sloan Kettering on a trial protocol. Peripheral blood mononuclear cells were collected pretreatment and during treatment, with between 1 and 8 total time points obtained per patient. The Qiagen DNeasy Blood extraction kit was used to purify genomic DNA from total PBMCs and from tumor samples. PBMCs were collected pretreatment and during treatment, and were isolated and stored as previously described.

This clonotype originated in a woman aged 55-69 years with urothelial cancer. The sample was PBMCs, taken around atezolizumab (anti-PD-L1) treatment. The chain couples TRBV7-2 to TRBJ2-7; the central 14 bases match TRBD2. The sequenced DNA is TGTGCCAGCAGCTGGACTAGCGGGGGGAATTACGAGCAGTACTTC. Its protein reads: CASSWTSGGNYEQYF.